One sample yielded the 5 T cell receptor beta chains listed below, sequenced in a study of cytotoxic CD8 clonotypes in ibrutinib-treated CLL. Sequencing was performed with immunoSEQ multiplex PCR; in TCRdb, only in-frame clones are kept and a portion is missing. The sample includes roughly 150,000 clones, approximately 77% seen only once; the top ten take about 2.1%. This material consisted of PBMCs, taken after 12 months of ibrutinib treatment. These receptor sequences come from a human donor with chronic lymphocytic leukemia.

The rearrangement uses TRBV27 and TRBJ1-1; TRBD1 might be the D (6 bases). Germline V gene data show CDR1 as MNHEY and CDR2 as SMNVEV (reference sequence). The ends were cut back, 5 bases at V and 3 bases at J, with 16 bases in the middle. CDR3 length: 15 residues. The CDR3 spells CASSIQGSGHTEAFF. The CDR3, as DNA: TGTGCCAGCAGTATTCAGGGGAGTGGGCACACTGAAGCTTTCTTT.

A remark on this clone: Other nucleotide sequences in the sample specify the same CDR3. The V gene is TRBV18, the J gene TRBJ1-1; unclear D gene. Germline lookup yields CDR1 KGHSH and CDR2 LQKENI. The CDR3 totals 14 residues. V was shortened by 3 bases and J by 4 bases, with 12 bases between the two germline ends. The CDR3: CASSPSQSGTEAFF. The CDR3 nucleotides read TGTGCCAGCTCACCTTCCCAGTCCGGCACTGAAGCTTTCTTT.

This chain connects TRBV5-5 to TRBJ2-2, with TRBD1 matching 10 bases. Per germline, CDR1 SGHKS and CDR2 YYEKEE (reference sequence). This CDR3 has 15 residues. The V gene end was trimmed by 4 bases and the J gene end by 4 bases; junction bases not matched to a gene: 4. The CDR3 region has the DNA TGTGCCAGCAGCCGCGGGACAGGGGTCACCGGGGAGCTGTTTTTT. As protein: CASSRGTGVTGELFF.

The CDR3 DNA follows: TGTGCCAGCAGTTACTTATCGGGGAAACCCTACGAGCAGTACTTC. This gives the protein CASSYLSGKPYEQYF. This sequence joins TRBV6-5 and TRBJ2-7, with D perhaps matching TRBD2 (5 bases). V was pared by 1 base and J by 2 bases, with 12 bases between. This CDR3 spans 15 amino acids. Per the germline V gene, CDR1 is MNHEY and CDR2 is SVGAGI.

This chain uses TRBV28 with TRBJ1-4, with 11 bases fitting TRBD1. The germline V gene encodes CDR1 MDHEN and CDR2 SYDVKM. The CDR3 contains 19 residues. V was clipped by 3 bases and J by 10 bases; unmatched bases: 19. The CDR3: CASSFTPLRTGGRSRKLFF. The CDR3 region has the DNA TGTGCCAGCAGTTTTACCCCACTTAGGACAGGGGGCCGATCTCGAAAACTGTTTTTT. The full variable domain, its missing parts supplied by reference TRBV28 and TRBJ1-4, is DVKVTQSSRYLVKRTGEKVFLECVQDMDHENMFWYRQDPGLGLRLIYFSYDVKMKEKGDIPEGYSVSREKKERFSLILESASTNQTSMYLCASSFTPLRTGGRSRKLFFGSGTQLSVL.